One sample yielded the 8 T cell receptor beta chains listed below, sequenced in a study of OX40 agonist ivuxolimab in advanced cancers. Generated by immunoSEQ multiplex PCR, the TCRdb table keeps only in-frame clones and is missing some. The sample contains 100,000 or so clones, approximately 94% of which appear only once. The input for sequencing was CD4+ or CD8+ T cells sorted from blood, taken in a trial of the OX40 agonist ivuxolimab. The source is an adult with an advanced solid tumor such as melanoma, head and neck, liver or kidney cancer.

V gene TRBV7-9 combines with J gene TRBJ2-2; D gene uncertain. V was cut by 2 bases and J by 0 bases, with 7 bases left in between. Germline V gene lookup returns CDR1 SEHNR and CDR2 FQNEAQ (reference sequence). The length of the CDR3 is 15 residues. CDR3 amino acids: CASSLRTANTGELFF. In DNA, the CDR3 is TGTGCCAGCAGCTTACGGACGGCGAACACCGGGGAGCTGTTTTTT. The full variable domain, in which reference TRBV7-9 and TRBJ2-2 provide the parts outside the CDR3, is DTGVSQNPRHKITKRGQNVTFRCDPISEHNRLYWYRQTLGQGPEFLTYFQNEAQLEKSRLLSDRFSAERPKGSFSTLEIQRTEQGDSAMYLCASSLRTANTGELFFGEGSRLTVL.

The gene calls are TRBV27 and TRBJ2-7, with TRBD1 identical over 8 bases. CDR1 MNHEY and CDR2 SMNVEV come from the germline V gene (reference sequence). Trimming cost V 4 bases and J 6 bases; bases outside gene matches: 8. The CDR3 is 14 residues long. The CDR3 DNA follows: TGTGCCAGCAGTTCACAGGACAGGGATGGCGAGCAGTACTTC. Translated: CASSSQDRDGEQYF.

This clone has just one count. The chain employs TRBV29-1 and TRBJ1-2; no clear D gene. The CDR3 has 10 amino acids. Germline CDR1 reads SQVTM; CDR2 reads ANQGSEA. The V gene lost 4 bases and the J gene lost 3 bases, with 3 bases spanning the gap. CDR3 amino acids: CSVGHYGYTF. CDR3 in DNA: TGCAGCGTTGGCCACTATGGCTACACCTTC.

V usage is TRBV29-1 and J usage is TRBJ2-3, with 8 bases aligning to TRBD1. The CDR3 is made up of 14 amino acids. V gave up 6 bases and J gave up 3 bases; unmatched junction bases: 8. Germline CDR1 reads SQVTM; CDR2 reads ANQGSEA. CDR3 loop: CSVQHRGMTDTQYF. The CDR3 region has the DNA TGCAGCGTCCAACACAGGGGGATGACAGATACGCAGTATTTT.

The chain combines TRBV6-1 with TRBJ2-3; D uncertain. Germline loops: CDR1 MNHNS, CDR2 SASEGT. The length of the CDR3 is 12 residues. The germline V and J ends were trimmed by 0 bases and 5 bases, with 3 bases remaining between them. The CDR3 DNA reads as TGTGCCAGCAGTGAAGCGTTAGATACGCAGTATTTT. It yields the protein CASSEALDTQYF.

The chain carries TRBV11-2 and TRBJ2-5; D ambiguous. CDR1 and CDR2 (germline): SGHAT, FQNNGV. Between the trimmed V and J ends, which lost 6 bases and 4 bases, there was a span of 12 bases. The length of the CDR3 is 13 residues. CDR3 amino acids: CASRGPLRETQYF. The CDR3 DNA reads TGTGCCAGCAGAGGTCCATTGCGAGAGACCCAGTACTTC.

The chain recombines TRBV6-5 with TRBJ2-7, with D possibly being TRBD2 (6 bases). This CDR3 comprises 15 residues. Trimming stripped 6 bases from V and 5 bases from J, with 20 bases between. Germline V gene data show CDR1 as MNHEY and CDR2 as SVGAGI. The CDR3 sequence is CASSVGRGTFDEQYF. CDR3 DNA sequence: TGTGCCAGCAGCGTCGGGCGGGGCACCTTCGACGAGCAGTACTTC.

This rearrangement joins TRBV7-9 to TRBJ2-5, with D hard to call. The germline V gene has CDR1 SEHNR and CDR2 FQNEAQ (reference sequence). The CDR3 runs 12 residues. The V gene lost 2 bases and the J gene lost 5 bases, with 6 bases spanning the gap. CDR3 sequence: CASSLLGETQYF. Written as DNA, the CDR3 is TGTGCCAGCAGCTTATTGGGGGAGACCCAGTACTTC.